Below, one T cell receptor beta chain is given with its context. Its antigen is currently unknown. V lost 2 bases, J lost 1 base, and 5 bases lay in between. This CDR3 is 13 amino acids long. Germline lookup yields CDR1 MDHEN and CDR2 SYDVKM. The data belong to a study of T cell responses to AZD1222 COVID-19 vaccine. Study-wide results and caveats: Spike-specific TCR depth and breadth grew after two AZD1222 doses.

The protocol was immunoSEQ multiplex PCR, while the TCRdb copy is restricted to in-frame clones and leaves out a portion. The data hold 150,000 to 200,000 clones, with around 90% observed a single time. The TCR comes from an adult who received the AZD1222 COVID-19 vaccine. The material was peripheral blood, obtained 28 days after the second AZD1222 dose. V is TRBV28 and J is TRBJ2-5; D gene unclear. CDR3 DNA: TGTGCCAGCAGTTTAGTAGCCCAAGAGACCCAGTACTTC. This translates into CASSLVAQETQYF.